A selection of T cell receptor beta chains follows, all from one sample in a study of cytomegalovirus exposure and HLA in healthy donors. Data came from immunoSEQ multiplex PCR; TCRdb stores just in-frame clones and leaves some out. Of under 150,000 clones listed, around three quarters are singletons. Source material: PBMCs. All receptors derive from a woman aged 40 to 49 in good health and CMV-seronegative. The CDR3 runs from the conserved cysteine through the conserved F or W. D genes are given only for firm matches. The size entry is marked missing in some rows and otherwise reads once, few, many or a size class.

TRBV5-1	-	TRBD2	16	TRBJ2-7	TGCGCCAGGCAGATACCGGGACTAGCGAGACTCTACGAGCAGTACTTC	CARQIPGLARLYEQYF
TRBV7-8	-	TRBD1	14	TRBJ2-5	TGTGCCAGCAGCGCCCGGGACAGCTCTAGGACCCAGTACTTC	CASSARDSSRTQYF
TRBV28	-	-	13	TRBJ1-1	TGTGCCAGCAGTTCCTATTGGGGGGCTGAAGCTTTCTTT	CASSSYWGAEAFF
TRBV28	-	TRBD2	15	TRBJ2-7	TGTGCCAGCAGGGCGTGGGGGAGGGGCTCCTACGAGCAGTACTTC	CASRAWGRGSYEQYF
TRBV5-1	-	TRBD2	15	TRBJ2-2	TGCGCCAGCAGCCCCGGGACTAGCAACGCCGGGGAGCTGTTTTTT	CASSPGTSNAGELFF
TRBV5-1	-	TRBD1	15	TRBJ1-2	TGCGCCAGCAGCCCGTCGGGACAGGGAGTCTATGGCTACACCTTC	CASSPSGQGVYGYTF
TRBV18	-	TRBD1	17	TRBJ1-3	TGTGCCAGCTCATCCGCGGGACAGTCGCTCTCTGGAAACACCATATATTTT	CASSSAGQSLSGNTIYF
TRBV11-3	few	-	15	TRBJ2-2	TGTGCCAGCAGCTTAGCGACTTCCCACACCGGGGAGCTGTTTTTT	CASSLATSHTGELFF
TRBV5-1	-	TRBD1	15	TRBJ2-7	TGCGCCAGCAGCTCTGGACAGGGTGGCTTTGACGAGCAGTACTTC	CASSSGQGGFDEQYF
TRBV11-2	few	-	15	TRBJ1-1	TGTGCCAGCAGCTTAGGGCGGGGCTTCGTCACTGAAGCTTTCTTT	CASSLGRGFVTEAFF
TRBV11-3	-	TRBD1	15	TRBJ2-2	TGTGCCAGCAGCCGGGGACAGGGAGCTTCCGGGGAGCTGTTTTTT	CASSRGQGASGELFF
TRBV7-9	-	TRBD1	19	TRBJ1-1	TGTGCCAGCAGCCCCCCTCTCGGGCTACGGGACAGGGAAAACACTGAAGCTTTCTTT	CASSPPLGLRDRENTEAFF
TRBV9	-	TRBD2	16	TRBJ2-1	TGTGCCAGCAGCCCTTCCGGGACTAGCGGACTCAATGAGCAGTTCTTC	CASSPSGTSGLNEQFF
TRBV4-2	-	-	15	TRBJ2-3	TGTGCCAGCAGCCAAGATTCCCTAGCCGCTGATACGCAGTATTTT	CASSQDSLAADTQYF
TRBV11-2	-	-	12	TRBJ2-1	TGTGCCAGCAGCTTAGAAACGGGGAGGCAGTTCTTC	CASSLETGRQFF
TRBV5-4	-	-	13	TRBJ1-4	TGTGCCAGCAGCTTAGCAACAGGGTTGGAACTGTTTTTT	CASSLATGLELFF
TRBV5-1	-	-	13	TRBJ2-5	TGCGCCAGCAGCCGGACTACTCAAGAGACCCAGTACTTC	CASSRTTQETQYF
TRBV28	-	-	12	TRBJ1-2	TGTGCCAGCAGTTTAGGGGAGCGTGGCTACACCTTC	CASSLGERGYTF
TRBV6-4	-	-	14	TRBJ1-2	TGTGCCAGCAGTGAAACAGGGACTAACTATGGCTACACCTTC	CASSETGTNYGYTF
TRBV5-4	-	-	12	TRBJ1-2	TGTGCCAGCAGCTTGGGGCAGGGGGGCTACACCTTC	CASSLGQGGYTF
TRBV9	-	-	15	TRBJ2-1	TGTGCCAGCAGCCTGGGGGCTAGCCCATACAATGAGCAGTTCTTC	CASSLGASPYNEQFF
TRBV19	-	TRBD1	14	TRBJ2-7	TGTGCCAGTAGCCCCGGGACAGGGGGCCACGAGCAGTACTTC	CASSPGTGGHEQYF
TRBV28	-	-	13	TRBJ2-1	TGTGCCAGCTACTCGGGAGTGCGTAGTGAGCAGTTCTTC	CASYSGVRSEQFF
TRBV7-9	-	-	14	TRBJ2-7	TGTTCCAGCTTTATCACAGGGAAGTCGGACGAGCAGTACTTC	CSSFITGKSDEQYF
TRBV19	-	TRBD2	15	TRBJ2-7	TGTGCCAGTAGTATCTTAGCGGGAGGCTCCTCCGAGCAGTACTTC	CASSILAGGSSEQYF
TRBV21-1	-	-	15	TRBJ1-1	TGTGCCAGCAGCTCTCGCCGCAGTATCGATACTGAAGCTTTCTTT	CASSSRRSIDTEAFF
TRBV10-2	-	-	15	TRBJ2-1	TGCGCCAGCAGTGAGTCTGAGAGCTCCTACAATGAGCAGTTCTTC	CASSESESSYNEQFF
TRBV27	once	-	16	TRBJ2-2	TGTGCCAGCAGTAACCTCTGGGGAGGTGGTACCGGGGAGCTGTTTTTT	CASSNLWGGGTGELFF
TRBV27	-	-	15	TRBJ2-7	TGTGCCAGCAGCGGAATCGGACTATCGACCTACGAGCAGTACTTC	CASSGIGLSTYEQYF
TRBV9	-	TRBD2	17	TRBJ2-4	TGTGCCAGCAGCGCGGGGGGGGCAGGACGTCTTCGGAACATTCAGTACTTC	CASSAGGAGRLRNIQYF
TRBV28	-	TRBD1	14	TRBJ2-5	TGTGCCAGCAGTTACCGGGACAGGGTCGGGACCCAGTACTTC	CASSYRDRVGTQYF
TRBV19	-	TRBD2	15	TRBJ2-1	TGTGCCAGTAGTCTTTTAGCGGGTCTTCTCGGTGAGCAGTTCTTC	CASSLLAGLLGEQFF
TRBV7-9	-	-	14	TRBJ2-7	TGTGCCAGCAGCTTAGACCCAGGCTCCTACGAGCAGTACTTC	CASSLDPGSYEQYF
TRBV19	-	TRBD2	14	TRBJ2-7	TGTGCCAGTAGGACTAGCAGGAGCTCCTACGAGCAGTACTTC	CASRTSRSSYEQYF
TRBV7-6	few	TRBD2	13	TRBJ2-7	TGTGCCAGCAGCTCCGGGACTAGTGACGAGCAGTACTTC	CASSSGTSDEQYF
TRBV5-1	-	-	16	TRBJ1-3	TGCGCCAGCAGCCTGGACTTAATAAGCTCTGGAAACACCATATATTTT	CASSLDLISSGNTIYF
TRBV5-6	-	-	12	TRBJ2-1	TGTGCCAGCAGCCTGGCCCTAAATGAGCAGTTCTTC	CASSLALNEQFF
TRBV7-9	few	-	16	TRBJ1-5	TGTGCCAGCAGCCAAGAAACCGGGGAAGGCAATCAGCCCCAGCATTTT	CASSQETGEGNQPQHF
TRBV2	once	TRBD1	14	TRBJ1-1	TGTGCCAGCAGGTTAGGGACAGGGAGTACTGAAGCTTTCTTT	CASRLGTGSTEAFF
TRBV19	once	TRBD2	19	TRBJ2-1	TGTGCCAGTAGTATAGAAGGCATTCTAGCGGGAGATCGTTTGTATGAGCAGTTCTTC	CASSIEGILAGDRLYEQFF
TRBV18	-	-	16	TRBJ1-4	TGTGCCAGCTCGCTTAATTTCGTGACAGCAAATGAAAAACTGTTTTTT	CASSLNFVTANEKLFF
TRBV10-1	-	TRBD1	15	TRBJ1-2	TGCGCCAGCAGGAGGGGACAGGGACTTAACTATGGCTACACCTTC	CASRRGQGLNYGYTF
TRBV7-9	-	-	15	TRBJ2-7	TGTGCCAGCAGCGCCGGGGGAGACAGTCGGTACGAGCAGTACTTC	CASSAGGDSRYEQYF
TRBV7-2	-	TRBD2	14	TRBJ2-7	TGTGCCAGCTCTGGCGGGGGAAGCTCCTACGAGCAGTACTTC	CASSGGGSSYEQYF
TRBV6-1	-	TRBD1	15	TRBJ2-2	TGTGCCAGCAGCGGACAGGGGGATGGGGCCGGGGAGCTGTTTTTT	CASSGQGDGAGELFF
TRBV5-5	once	TRBD1	15	TRBJ2-1	TGTGCCAGCAGCTTGCAAACAGGGGCCTACAATGAGCAGTTCTTC	CASSLQTGAYNEQFF
TRBV7-9	few	-	16	TRBJ1-1	TGTTCCAGCAGCTTACGGAGGGATCGCATGAACACTGAAGCTTTCTTT	CSSSLRRDRMNTEAFF
TRBV4-3	few	TRBD2	16	TRBJ2-7	TGCGCCAGCAGCCAAGATGCGGGAGGGCCTTTTGGTGAGCAGTACTTC	CASSQDAGGPFGEQYF
TRBV28	-	TRBD1	15	TRBJ2-7	TGTGCCAGCACAGATTTAAGGGACAGGGCCTACGAGCAGTACTTC	CASTDLRDRAYEQYF
TRBV28	-	-	14	TRBJ1-5	TGTACCAGCACCTTGGATGGAGGGGATCAGCCCCAGCATTTT	CTSTLDGGDQPQHF
TRBV28	-	TRBD2	15	TRBJ2-1	TGTGCCAGCAAACTAGGGACTAGCGGTTACAATGAGCAGTTCTTC	CASKLGTSGYNEQFF
TRBV18	-	TRBD1	15	TRBJ2-1	TGTGCCAGCTCACCTCTGGGGACAGCTTACAATGAGCAGTTCTTC	CASSPLGTAYNEQFF
TRBV11-2	-	TRBD2	15	TRBJ2-7	TGTGCCAGCAGCTTAGAGGCGGGAGGGCGGGCCGAGCAGTACTTC	CASSLEAGGRAEQYF